This entry lists 27 T cell receptor beta chains sequenced from one sample in a study of shared clonotypes between healthy human individuals. Positively selected for CCR7, the CD45RO-negative cells used as naive CD8 cells excluded terminally differentiated effector memory CD45RA+ cells. Produced via immunoSEQ multiplex PCR; TCRdb's table is partial and in-frame only. Of around 1,900,000 clones in the sample, about 93% were seen once. Sequenced material: naive CD8+ T cells from PBMCs. The receptor source for this set is a man younger than 35 in good health. Some clones in this sample may be carry-over from other donors' samples.

V gene TRBV6-1 combines with J gene TRBJ1-2; D might be TRBD1 (5 bases). V was clipped by 6 bases and J by 4 bases, with 15 bases between them. Germline V gene sequence: CDR1 MNHNS, CDR2 SASEGT. This CDR3 is 14 amino acids long. The CDR3 DNA reads as TGTGCCAGCAGGACGGACGGTGGGGGCTATGGCTACACCTTC. Amino acids: CASRTDGGGYGYTF.

J is TRBJ2-1 and V is TRBV11-2, with D perhaps matching TRBD2 (6 bases). Germline V gene data show CDR1 as SGHAT and CDR2 as FQNNGV. This CDR3 region has 13 residues. V lost 2 bases, J lost 8 bases, and 10 bases lay in between. The CDR3 DNA reads as TGTGCCAGCAGCTTAACTAGCACCTATGAGCAGTTCTTC. As protein: CASSLTSTYEQFF.

For the CDR3, the DNA is TGTGCCAGCAGCCCTAGGGACAGGCCTACCGGGGAGCTGTTTTTT. Translated, it gives CASSPRDRPTGELFF. The chain links TRBV14 to TRBJ2-2, with 8 bases lining up with TRBD1. The CDR3 runs 15 residues. Per the germline V gene, CDR1 is SGHDN and CDR2 is FVKESK. V shed 4 bases, J shed 5 bases, and the junction held 6 bases outside the gene matches.

The chain links TRBV2 to TRBJ2-1; tentative D call: TRBD1 (5 bases). This CDR3 is built from 14 residues. Germline V gene data show CDR1 as SNHLY and CDR2 as FYNNEI. V was shortened by 6 bases and J by 4 bases, with 13 bases between the two germline ends. CDR3 protein: CASRTVWEYNEQFF. The CDR3 region has the DNA TGTGCCAGCAGGACAGTGTGGGAATACAATGAGCAGTTCTTC.

The DNA of the CDR3 is TGTGCCAGCAGTTTGCTATCCCCCCGGGGGTCTGATCAAGAGACCCAGTACTTC. Amino acid sequence: CASSLLSPRGSDQETQYF. V gene TRBV27 combines with J gene TRBJ2-5; weak D call: TRBD2 (6 bases). CDR1 is MNHEY, CDR2 SMNVEV, per germline (reference sequence). Trimming pared 3 bases from V and 2 bases from J, leaving 22 bases between. The CDR3 length is 18 residues.

V gene TRBV19 combines with J gene TRBJ1-5, with D possibly matching TRBD1 (6 bases). The germline V gene encodes CDR1 LNHDA and CDR2 SQIVND (reference sequence). The CDR3 covers 16 residues. V was trimmed by 0 bases and J by 5 bases, leaving 14 bases between them. The CDR3 is CASSIDHRAVHQPQHF. The CDR3 coding sequence is TGTGCCAGTAGTATAGATCACAGGGCGGTTCATCAGCCCCAGCATTTT.

The chain carries TRBV13 and TRBJ2-3, with unresolved D. Germline lookup yields CDR1 PRHDT and CDR2 FYEKMQ (reference sequence). The CDR3 has 13 residues. Trimming cost V 1 base and J 0 bases, with 2 bases left between them. The CDR3 DNA sequence: TGTGCCAGCAGCTTAGAAAGCACAGATACGCAGTATTTT. It codes for CASSLESTDTQYF.

The rearrangement links TRBV5-6 to TRBJ2-5; tentative D call: TRBD2 (6 bases). The CDR3 loop spans 14 amino acids. Germline CDR1 and CDR2: SGHDT and YYEEEE. V lost 2 bases and J lost 1, with 9 bases in between. This chain's CDR3 is CASSFGLTQETQYF. The CDR3 region has the DNA TGTGCCAGCAGCTTCGGACTAACCCAAGAGACCCAGTACTTC.

On this clone: Other DNA sequences in this specimen translate into the identical CDR3. The chain carries TRBV13 and TRBJ2-1; D remains ambiguous. CDR1 PRHDT and CDR2 FYEKMQ come from the germline V gene (reference sequence). V was pared by 5 bases and J by 5 bases, with 4 bases between. This CDR3 is 11 amino acids long. DNA for the CDR3: TGTGCCAGCAGCAGAGACAATGAGCAGTTCTTC. Translated: CASSRDNEQFF.

This clone was seen once. The J gene is TRBJ2-4, the V gene TRBV7-9; weak D call: TRBD1 (5 bases). Trimming shortened V by 0 bases and J by 4 bases, and 10 bases separated the two germline ends. CDR1 SEHNR and CDR2 FQNEAQ come from the germline V gene (reference sequence). CDR3 length: 15 residues. CDR3 protein: CASSLATEIKNIQYF. The CDR3 nucleotides read TGTGCCAGCAGCTTAGCGACAGAGATAAAAAACATTCAGTACTTC.

The CDR3 loop reads CASQNGGQPSYEQYF. The CDR3 DNA follows: TGTGCCAGCCAAAACGGGGGACAGCCTTCCTACGAGCAGTACTTC. The chain carries TRBV7-9 and TRBJ2-7; D perhaps matches TRBD1 (7 bases). The CDR3 covers 15 residues. Germline assignment: CDR1 SEHNR and CDR2 FQNEAQ (reference sequence). Trimming pared 8 bases from V and 1 base from J, leaving 18 bases between.

V and J are TRBV27 and TRBJ1-2, with D unclear. Trimming shortened V by 0 bases and J by 6 bases, and 11 bases separated the two germline ends. Looked up from germline, CDR1 is MNHEY and CDR2 is SMNVEV (reference sequence). The CDR3 has 14 residues. Here the CDR3 DNA reads TGTGCCAGCAGTTTATCCGGGCAGAATCATGGCTACACCTTC. Protein sequence: CASSLSGQNHGYTF.

The V call is TRBV2, the J call TRBJ2-1; D remains ambiguous. Germline V gene lookup returns CDR1 SNHLY and CDR2 FYNNEI. The CDR3 contains 13 residues. CDR3 DNA sequence: TGTGCAAGGGCCAGCGACTCCTACAATGAGCAGTTCTTC. Its protein is CARASDSYNEQFF.

The chain combines TRBV28 with TRBJ2-1; TRBD2 is a possible D gene (6 bases). Germline-derived CDR1 and CDR2 are MDHEN and SYDVKM. This CDR3 has 13 residues. Trimming shortened V by 8 bases and J by 4 bases, and 12 bases separated the two germline ends. CDR3 sequence: CASHEAGYNEQFF. The CDR3 DNA reads TGTGCCAGCCACGAGGCGGGATACAATGAGCAGTTCTTC. Combining the CDR3 with reference TRBV28 and TRBJ2-1 gives the whole variable domain DVKVTQSSRYLVKRTGEKVFLECVQDMDHENMFWYRQDPGLGLRLIYFSYDVKMKEKGDIPEGYSVSREKKERFSLILESASTNQTSMYLCASHEAGYNEQFFGPGTRLTVL.

The CDR3 sequence is CASSIATSGNEQFF. DNA for the CDR3: TGTGCCAGTAGTATAGCTACTAGCGGGAATGAGCAGTTCTTC. The chain combines TRBV19 with TRBJ2-1, with TRBD2 matching over 9 bases. J lost 7 bases, V lost 1 base, and 2 bases had no gene match. CDR3 length equals 14 residues. CDR1 and CDR2 from the germline V gene are LNHDA and SQIVND (reference sequence).

V and J are TRBV28 and TRBJ1-2; 8 nucleotides match TRBD1. The CDR3 spans 15 residues. The V gene's germline CDR1 is MDHEN and CDR2 SYDVKM. The V gene end was trimmed by 5 bases and the J gene end by 2 bases; junction bases not matched to a gene: 7. The CDR3 nucleotides read TGTGCCAGCAGTCCCCGGGACAGGACAAACTATGGCTACACCTTC. It codes for CASSPRDRTNYGYTF.

The chain recombines TRBV7-9 with TRBJ2-5; D is possibly TRBD1 (8 bases). Germline V gene lookup returns CDR1 SEHNR and CDR2 FQNEAQ (reference sequence). CDR3 length: 15 amino acids. V was cut by 5 bases and J by 5 bases, with 18 bases left in between. The CDR3, as DNA: TGTGCCAGCAGCGGGAGGGCAAGACAGGGGGAGACCCAGTACTTC. Protein: CASSGRARQGETQYF.

The chain joins TRBV7-9 to TRBJ2-7; 7 bases are shared with TRBD1. V trimming: 5 bases; J trimming: 5 bases; junction bases outside the gene matches: 15. The CDR3 consists of 16 residues. The germline CDR1 and CDR2 sequences are SEHNR and FQNEAQ (reference sequence). CDR3 in amino acids: CASSLPQQGPGNEQYF. The CDR3 DNA is TGTGCCAGCAGCCTCCCTCAACAGGGGCCAGGCAACGAGCAGTACTTC.

The rearrangement links TRBV7-2 to TRBJ2-1; D call uncertain. The germline gives CDR1 SGHTA, CDR2 FQGNSA. With 5 bases removed from V and 0 bases from J, the gap between germline ends came to 17 bases. CDR3 length: 17 residues. For the CDR3, the DNA is TGTGCCAGCAGCACCTCCGGGTTCCATCTCTCCTACAATGAGCAGTTCTTC. Encoded protein: CASSTSGFHLSYNEQFF.

Worth noting for this clone: This CDR3 is also generated by other DNA sequences in the sample. V gene TRBV5-6 combines with J gene TRBJ1-1; a weak D match, TRBD1 (5 bases). The germline V gene encodes CDR1 SGHDT and CDR2 YYEEEE. The V gene lost 2 bases and the J gene lost 5 bases, with 10 bases spanning the gap. The CDR3 contains 13 residues. The CDR3: CASSFGTATEAFF. CDR3 DNA sequence: TGTGCCAGCAGCTTCGGGACGGCGACTGAAGCTTTCTTT.

The chain carries TRBV27 and TRBJ1-4; TRBD1 is a possible D gene (6 bases). V was clipped by 3 bases and J by 8 bases, with 10 bases between them. Germline V lookup: CDR1 MNHEY, CDR2 SMNVEV (reference sequence). The CDR3 has 13 residues. CDR3 in amino acids: CASSFGGQEKLFF. CDR3 DNA: TGTGCCAGCAGTTTTGGGGGGCAAGAAAAACTGTTTTTT.

CDR3 in amino acids: CASSPSPRVVLYGYTF. CDR3 nucleotide sequence: TGTGCCAGCAGCCCGTCCCCAAGGGTGGTGCTCTATGGCTACACCTTC. V usage is TRBV5-8 and J usage is TRBJ1-2, with unresolved D. V was shortened by 4 bases and J by 4 bases, with 20 bases between the two germline ends. CDR1 and CDR2 from the germline V gene are SGHTS and YDEGEE. The CDR3 spans 16 residues.

The rearrangement joins TRBV28 to TRBJ2-5; tentatively, D is TRBD2 (5 bases). This CDR3 region has 18 residues. The V end was cut by 3 bases, the J end by 5 bases, with 25 bases between. Germline CDR1 reads MDHEN; CDR2 reads SYDVKM. This CDR3 is CASSLALGGGREGETQYF. CDR3 nucleotides: TGTGCCAGCAGTTTGGCTTTAGGAGGCGGTAGGGAAGGGGAGACCCAGTACTTC.

The table lists this clone with a few counts. Other DNA sequences of this sample code for an identical CDR3. The chain combines TRBV6-5 with TRBJ1-5; 8 bases match TRBD1. This CDR3 is 14 amino acids long. The ends lost 6 bases at V and 4 bases at J; junction bases unmatched: 5. Germline V gene lookup returns CDR1 MNHEY and CDR2 SVGAGI. DNA of the CDR3: TGTGCCAGCAGAGACAGGGGAGGGAATCAGCCCCAGCATTTT. Protein product: CASRDRGGNQPQHF.

The chain joins TRBV4-2 to TRBJ2-3; D is unclear. The CDR3 sequence is 12 residues long. The germline V gene encodes CDR1 LGHNA and CDR2 YNFKEQ. Trimming took off 0 bases at V and 11 bases at J, with 9 bases between the two ends. CDR3 sequence (DNA): TGTGCCAGCAGCCAAGAGAACATCATGCAGTATTTT. It encodes CASSQENIMQYF.

The chain couples TRBV9 to TRBJ2-4, with D perhaps matching TRBD1 (6 bases). The CDR3 contains 15 residues. V was shortened by 2 bases and J by 2 bases, with 11 bases between the two germline ends. CDR1 and CDR2 (germline): SGDLS, YYNGEE. CDR3 amino acids: CASSVAGAPKNIQYF. CDR3 bases: TGTGCCAGCAGCGTGGCAGGGGCGCCCAAAAACATTCAGTACTTC.

The chain is built from TRBV2 and TRBJ2-2; no clear D. Trimming removed 0 bases at V and 3 bases at J, with 5 bases between. Germline CDR1 and CDR2: SNHLY and FYNNEI. The CDR3 length is 14 residues. The CDR3 here is CASSEAVHTGELFF. As DNA, the CDR3 is TGTGCCAGCAGTGAAGCTGTTCACACCGGGGAGCTGTTTTTT.